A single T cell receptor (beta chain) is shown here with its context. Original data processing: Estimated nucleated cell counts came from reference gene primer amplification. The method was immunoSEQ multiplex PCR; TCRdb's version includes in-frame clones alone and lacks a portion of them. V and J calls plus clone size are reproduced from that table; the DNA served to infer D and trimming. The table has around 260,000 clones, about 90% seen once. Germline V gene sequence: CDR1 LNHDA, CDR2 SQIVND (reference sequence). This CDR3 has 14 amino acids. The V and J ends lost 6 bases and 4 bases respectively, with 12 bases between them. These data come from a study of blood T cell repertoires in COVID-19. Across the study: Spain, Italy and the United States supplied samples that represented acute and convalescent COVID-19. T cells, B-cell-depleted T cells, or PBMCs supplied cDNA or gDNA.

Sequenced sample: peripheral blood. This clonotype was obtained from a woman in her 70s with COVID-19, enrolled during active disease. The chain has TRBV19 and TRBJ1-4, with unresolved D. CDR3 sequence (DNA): TGTGCCAGTAGGGGAGGCAGCTTTAATGAAAAACTGTTTTTT. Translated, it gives CASRGGSFNEKLFF.